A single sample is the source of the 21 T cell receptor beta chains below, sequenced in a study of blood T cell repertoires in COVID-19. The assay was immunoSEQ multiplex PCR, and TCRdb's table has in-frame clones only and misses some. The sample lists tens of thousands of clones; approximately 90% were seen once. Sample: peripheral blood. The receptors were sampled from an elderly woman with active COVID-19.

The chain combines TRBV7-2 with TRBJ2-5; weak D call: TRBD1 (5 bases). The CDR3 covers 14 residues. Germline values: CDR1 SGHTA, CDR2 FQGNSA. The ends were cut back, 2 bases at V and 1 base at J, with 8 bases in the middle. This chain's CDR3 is CASSLTTAQETQYF. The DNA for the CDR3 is TGTGCCAGCAGCTTAACGACAGCCCAAGAGACCCAGTACTTC. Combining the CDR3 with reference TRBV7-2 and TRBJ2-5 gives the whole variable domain GAGVSQSPSNKVTEKGKDVELRCDPISGHTALYWYRQSLGQGLEFLIYFQGNSAPDKSGLPSDRFSAERTGGSVSTLTIQRTQQEDSAVYLCASSLTTAQETQYFGPGTRLLVL.

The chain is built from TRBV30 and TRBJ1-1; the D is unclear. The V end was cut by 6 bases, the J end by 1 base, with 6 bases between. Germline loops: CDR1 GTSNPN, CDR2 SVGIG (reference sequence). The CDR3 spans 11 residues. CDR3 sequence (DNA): TGTGCCTGCCGCGGGAACACTGAAGCTTTCTTT. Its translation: CACRGNTEAFF.

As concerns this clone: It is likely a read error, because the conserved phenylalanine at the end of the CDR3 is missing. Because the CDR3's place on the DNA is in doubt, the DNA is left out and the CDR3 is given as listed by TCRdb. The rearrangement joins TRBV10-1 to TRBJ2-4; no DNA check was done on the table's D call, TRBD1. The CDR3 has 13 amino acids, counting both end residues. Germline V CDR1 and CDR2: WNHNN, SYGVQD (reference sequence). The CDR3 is CASSERTGPSGVV.

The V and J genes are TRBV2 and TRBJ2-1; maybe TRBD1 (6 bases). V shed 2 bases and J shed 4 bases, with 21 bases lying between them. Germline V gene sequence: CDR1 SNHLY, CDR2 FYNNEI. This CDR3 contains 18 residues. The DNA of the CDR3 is TGTGCCAGCAGTGAAATGGGGGCCCTTCTACTATATTACAATGAGCAGTTCTTC. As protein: CASSEMGALLLYYNEQFF. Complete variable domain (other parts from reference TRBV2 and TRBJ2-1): EPEVTQTPSHQVTQMGQEVILRCVPISNHLYFYWYRQILGQKVEFLVSFYNNEISEKSEIFDDQFSVERPDGSNFTLKIRSTKLEDSAMYFCASSEMGALLLYYNEQFFGPGTRLTVL.

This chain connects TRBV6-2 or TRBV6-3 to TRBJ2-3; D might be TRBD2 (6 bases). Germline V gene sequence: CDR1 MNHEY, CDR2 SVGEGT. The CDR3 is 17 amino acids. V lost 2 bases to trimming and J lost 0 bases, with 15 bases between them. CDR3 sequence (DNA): TGTGCCAGCAGTTACCTCGGGACTTCCATCAGCACAGATACGCAGTATTTT. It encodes CASSYLGTSISTDTQYF.

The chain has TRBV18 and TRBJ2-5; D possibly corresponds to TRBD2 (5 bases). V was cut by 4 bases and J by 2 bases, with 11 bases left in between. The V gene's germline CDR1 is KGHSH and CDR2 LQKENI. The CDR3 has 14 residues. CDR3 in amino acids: CASSLRTEQETQYF. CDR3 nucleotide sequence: TGTGCCAGCTCACTACGGACTGAACAAGAGACCCAGTACTTC.

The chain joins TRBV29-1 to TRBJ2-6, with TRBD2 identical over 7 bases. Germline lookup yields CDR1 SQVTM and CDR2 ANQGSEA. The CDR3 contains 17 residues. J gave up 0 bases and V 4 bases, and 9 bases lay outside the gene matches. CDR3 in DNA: TGCAGCGTTGTTGATGGGCGGGAGAGCTCTGGGGCCAACGTCCTGACTTTC. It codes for CSVVDGRESSGANVLTF.

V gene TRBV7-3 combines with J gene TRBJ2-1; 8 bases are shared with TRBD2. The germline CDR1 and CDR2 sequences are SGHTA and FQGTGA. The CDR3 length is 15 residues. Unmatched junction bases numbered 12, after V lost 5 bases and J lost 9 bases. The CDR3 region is CASSPLSGGPGEQFF. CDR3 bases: TGTGCCAGCAGCCCTCTGTCGGGAGGGCCGGGTGAGCAGTTCTTC.

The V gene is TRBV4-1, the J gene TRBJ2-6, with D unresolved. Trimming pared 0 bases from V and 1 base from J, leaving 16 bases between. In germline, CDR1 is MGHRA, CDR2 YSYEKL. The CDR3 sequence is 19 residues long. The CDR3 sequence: CASSQDRIRVRSGANVLTF. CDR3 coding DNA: TGCGCCAGCAGCCAAGATCGGATCCGGGTTCGGTCTGGGGCCAACGTCCTGACTTTC.

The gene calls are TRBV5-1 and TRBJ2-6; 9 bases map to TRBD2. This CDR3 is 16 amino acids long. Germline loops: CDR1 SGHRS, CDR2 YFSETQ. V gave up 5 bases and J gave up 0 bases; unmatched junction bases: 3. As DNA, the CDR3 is TGCGCCAGCAGTGCGGGAGGGTCCTCTGGGGCCAACGTCCTGACTTTC. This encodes CASSAGGSSGANVLTF.

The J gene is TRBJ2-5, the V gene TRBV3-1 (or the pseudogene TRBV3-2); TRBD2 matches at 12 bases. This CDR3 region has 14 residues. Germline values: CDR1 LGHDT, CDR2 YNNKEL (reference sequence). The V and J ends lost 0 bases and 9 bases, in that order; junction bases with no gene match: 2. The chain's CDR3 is CASSQDASGRAQYF. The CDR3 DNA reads TGTGCCAGCAGCCAAGATGCTAGCGGGAGGGCCCAGTACTTC.

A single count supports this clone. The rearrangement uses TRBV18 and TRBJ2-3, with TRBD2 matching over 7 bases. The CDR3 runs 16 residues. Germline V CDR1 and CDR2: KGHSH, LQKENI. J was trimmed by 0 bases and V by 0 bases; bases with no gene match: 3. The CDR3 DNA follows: TGTGCCAGCTCACCACCGGTACTAGCGAGCACAGATACGCAGTATTTT. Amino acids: CASSPPVLASTDTQYF.

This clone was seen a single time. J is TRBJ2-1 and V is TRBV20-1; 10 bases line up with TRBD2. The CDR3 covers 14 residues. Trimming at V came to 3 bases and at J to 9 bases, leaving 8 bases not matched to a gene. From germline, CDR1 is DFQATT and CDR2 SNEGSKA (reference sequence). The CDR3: CSASGLAGVVEQFF. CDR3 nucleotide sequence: TGCAGTGCTAGTGGGCTAGCGGGAGTGGTTGAGCAGTTCTTC.

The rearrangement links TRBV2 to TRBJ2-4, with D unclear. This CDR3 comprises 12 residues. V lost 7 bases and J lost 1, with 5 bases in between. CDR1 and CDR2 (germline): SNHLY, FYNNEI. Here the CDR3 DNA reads TGTGCCAGCACTCTTGCCAAAAACATTCAGTACTTC. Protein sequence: CASTLAKNIQYF. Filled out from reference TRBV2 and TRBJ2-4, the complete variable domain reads EPEVTQTPSHQVTQMGQEVILRCVPISNHLYFYWYRQILGQKVEFLVSFYNNEISEKSEIFDDQFSVERPDGSNFTLKIRSTKLEDSAMYFCASTLAKNIQYFGAGTRLSVL.

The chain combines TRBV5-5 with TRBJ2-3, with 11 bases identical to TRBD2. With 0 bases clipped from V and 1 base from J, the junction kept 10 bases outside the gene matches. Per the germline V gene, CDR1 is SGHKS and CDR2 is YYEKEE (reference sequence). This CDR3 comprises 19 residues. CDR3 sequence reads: CASSLEIAGGGFRTDTQYF. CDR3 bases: TGTGCCAGCAGCTTGGAAATAGCGGGAGGGGGGTTTCGCACAGATACGCAGTATTTT.

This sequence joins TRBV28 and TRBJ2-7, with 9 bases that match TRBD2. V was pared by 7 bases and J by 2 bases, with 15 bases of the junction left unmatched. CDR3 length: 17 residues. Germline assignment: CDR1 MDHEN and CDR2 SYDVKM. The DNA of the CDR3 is TGTGCCAGCACCCTGAACCCGGGGCGGGAGGGAACCTACGAGCAGTACTTC. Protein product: CASTLNPGREGTYEQYF.

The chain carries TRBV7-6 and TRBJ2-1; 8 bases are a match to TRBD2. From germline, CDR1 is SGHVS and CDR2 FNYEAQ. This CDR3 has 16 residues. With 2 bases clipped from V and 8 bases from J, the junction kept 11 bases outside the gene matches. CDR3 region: CASSLRLQAAGDEQFF. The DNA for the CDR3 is TGTGCCAGCAGCTTAAGATTACAGGCAGCGGGGGATGAGCAGTTCTTC.

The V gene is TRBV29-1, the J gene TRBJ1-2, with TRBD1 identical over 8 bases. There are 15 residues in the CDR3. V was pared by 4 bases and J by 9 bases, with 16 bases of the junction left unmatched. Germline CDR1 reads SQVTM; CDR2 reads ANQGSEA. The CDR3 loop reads CSVGEGTGRSRRYTF. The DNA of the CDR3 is TGCAGCGTTGGGGAGGGGACAGGCCGTAGTAGGCGCTACACCTTC.

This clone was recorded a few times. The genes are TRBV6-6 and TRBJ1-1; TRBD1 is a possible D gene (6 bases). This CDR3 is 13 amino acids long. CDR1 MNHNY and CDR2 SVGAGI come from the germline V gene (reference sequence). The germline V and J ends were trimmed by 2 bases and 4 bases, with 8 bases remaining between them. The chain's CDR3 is CASSYGDITEAFF. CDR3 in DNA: TGTGCCAGCAGTTACGGGGACATCACTGAAGCTTTCTTT.

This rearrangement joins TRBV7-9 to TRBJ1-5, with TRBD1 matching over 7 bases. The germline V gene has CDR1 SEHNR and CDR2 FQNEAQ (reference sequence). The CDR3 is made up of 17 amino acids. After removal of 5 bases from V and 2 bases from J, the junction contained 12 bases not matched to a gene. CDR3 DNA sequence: TGTGCCAGCAGCCCAGGGGGGTCCCCCTGGGGCAATCAGCCCCAGCATTTT. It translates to CASSPGGSPWGNQPQHF.

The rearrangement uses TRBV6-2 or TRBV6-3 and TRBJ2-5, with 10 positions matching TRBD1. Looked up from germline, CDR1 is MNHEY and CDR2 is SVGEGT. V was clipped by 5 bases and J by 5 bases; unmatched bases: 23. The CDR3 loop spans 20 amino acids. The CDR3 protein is CASSDTGTGVTGGPRETQYF. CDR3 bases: TGTGCCAGCAGTGACACCGGGACAGGGGTTACGGGAGGGCCGAGGGAGACCCAGTACTTC.